This T cell receptor beta chain was sequenced in a study of metastatic and nonmetastatic thyroid tumors. Per the authors' pipeline: Construction of a distant-metastasis classifier for papillary thyroid cancer relied on CDR3 differences across clinicopathological groups. MiXCR re-clonotyped the PCR reads for TCRdb. For this entry, the V and J calls and clone size follow TCRdb and not the study's own pipeline. The sample records fewer than 35,000 clones, roughly 30% being singletons. Germline loops: CDR1 KGHDR, CDR2 SFDVKD. Losses at the gene ends were 3 bases for V and 0 bases for J; bases not matched to a gene: 7. This CDR3 is 17 amino acids long. Among the patients, none had received any treatment before thyroid surgery. This clone was seen at least ten times.

This TCR was recovered from a female donor with papillary thyroid cancer or a benign thyroid nodule (not recorded which). Some clones in this sample may be carry-over from other donors' samples. Sequencing input: blood. The chain is built from TRBV24-1 and TRBJ2-1; 7 bases align to TRBD2. The CDR3, as DNA: TGTGCCACCAGTGATATTAGGGGCGGGAGCTCCTACAATGAGCAGTTCTTC. Translating gives CATSDIRGGSSYNEQFF.